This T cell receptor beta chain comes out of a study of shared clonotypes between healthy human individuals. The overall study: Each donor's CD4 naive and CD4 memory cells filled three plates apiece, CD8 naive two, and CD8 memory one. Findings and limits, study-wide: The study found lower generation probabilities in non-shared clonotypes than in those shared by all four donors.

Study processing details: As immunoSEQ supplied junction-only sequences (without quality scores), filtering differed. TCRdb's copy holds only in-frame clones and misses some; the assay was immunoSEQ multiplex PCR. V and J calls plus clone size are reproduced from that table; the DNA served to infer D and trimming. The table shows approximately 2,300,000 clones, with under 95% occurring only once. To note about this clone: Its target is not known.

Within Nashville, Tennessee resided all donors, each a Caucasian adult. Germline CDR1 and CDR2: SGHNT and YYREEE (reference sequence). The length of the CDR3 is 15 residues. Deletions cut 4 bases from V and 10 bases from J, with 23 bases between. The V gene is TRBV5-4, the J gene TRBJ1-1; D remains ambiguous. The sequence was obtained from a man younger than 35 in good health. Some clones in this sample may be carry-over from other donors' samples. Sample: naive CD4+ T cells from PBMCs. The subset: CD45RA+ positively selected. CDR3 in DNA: TGTGCCAGCAGCCTGGGAAACAGTGAGTCGGCGGGAGCTTTCTTT. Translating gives CASSLGNSESAGAFF.